This record concerns one T cell receptor (beta chain) sequence. The antigen is not known. Each sample had approximately 10^5 TCR templates assayed. Data came from immunoSEQ multiplex PCR; TCRdb stores just in-frame clones and leaves some out. The sample has about 56,000 clones; around 97% are singletons. This sample was included in a study of siplizumab effects on memory and regulatory T cells. Germline assignment: CDR1 MDHEN and CDR2 SYDVKM. The V end was cut by 7 bases, the J end by 6 bases, with 13 bases between. CDR3 length: 12 amino acids. Overall study results and limits: Unstimulated subsets contained matches for only a minor fraction of alloreactive clones. Mean Treg-derived proportions of mappable alloreactive CD4+ clones were less than 80% for siplizumab and roughly 27% for controls. The authors could not assign a naive or memory phenotype to roughly 75-96% of proliferating CD4+ or CD8+ clones.

Sequenced material: naive CD8+ T cells sorted from blood. The receptor's source is a human donor in good health. The chain has TRBV28 and TRBJ2-7; perhaps D is TRBD1 or TRBD2 (5 bases each). The CDR3 sequence is CASNDLGTEQYF. The DNA for the CDR3 is TGTGCCAGCAACGATCTGGGGACCGAGCAGTACTTC.